This T cell receptor (beta chain) was captured in a study of molecular identifiers for immune sequencing clone quantification. CDR3 size: 14 residues. J was trimmed by 11 bases and V by 7 bases; bases with no gene match: 15. Germline V gives CDR1 MNHNS, CDR2 SASEGT. Study conclusions and caveats: Approximately 1 million naive cells reportedly did not prevent detection of spiked Jurkat TCR RNA from one cell. Clones above 20 RNA copies contained over 97% of effector molecules and under 1% of naive molecules.

Generation of bulk TCR libraries relied on previously described methods and listed TCR primers. Using its own MiXCR run on the PCR reads, TCRdb lists one record per CDR3 protein. The sample shows a few hundred thousand distinct CDR3 sequences, roughly a quarter of them seen only once. This clonotype was recorded many times. The target antigen is unknown. Sorting recovered naive CD8 T cells on a CD8+CD4-CCR7+CD45RA+ profile. Sequenced: naive CD8+ T cells from blood, with Jurkat cell RNA spiked in. Subset reported: FACS-sorted CD8+CD4-CCR7+CD45RA+ naive T cells. The V and J genes are TRBV6-1 and TRBJ1-1, with 8 bases fitting TRBD1. This receptor was identified in a human donor in good health. Some libraries in this study had Jurkat cell RNA spiked in. This chain's CDR3 is CASTEGGRGHWAFF. CDR3 in DNA: TGTGCCAGCACTGAGGGCGGCAGGGGGCACTGGGCTTTCTTT.